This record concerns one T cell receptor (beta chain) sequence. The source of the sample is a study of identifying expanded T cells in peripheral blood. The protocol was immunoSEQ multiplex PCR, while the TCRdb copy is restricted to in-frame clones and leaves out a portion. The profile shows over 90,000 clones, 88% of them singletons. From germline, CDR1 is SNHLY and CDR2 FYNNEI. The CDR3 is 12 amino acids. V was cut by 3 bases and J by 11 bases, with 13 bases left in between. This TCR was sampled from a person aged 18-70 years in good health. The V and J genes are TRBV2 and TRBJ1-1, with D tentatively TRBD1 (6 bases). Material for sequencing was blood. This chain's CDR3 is CASSEDGGWAFF. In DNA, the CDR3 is TGTGCCAGCAGTGAGGACGGGGGCTGGGCTTTCTTT.